This TCR beta chain was sequenced in a study of blood T cell repertoires in COVID-19. Assay used: immunoSEQ multiplex PCR; TCRdb lists only in-frame clones, some missing. The sample has some 190,000 clones, approximately 90% seen once. The clonotype was recovered from a human donor in a cohort sampled during active COVID-19. The sequenced material came from peripheral blood.

The CDR3 sequence: CASSVEDTQYF. For the CDR3, the DNA is TGTGCCAGCAGCGTCGAGGATACGCAGTATTTT. The chain couples TRBV3-1 (or the pseudogene TRBV3-2) to TRBJ2-3, with D uncertain. The germline V gene encodes CDR1 LGHDT and CDR2 YNNKEL (reference sequence). The CDR3 is 11 residues long. V dropped 5 bases and J dropped 6 bases, with 6 bases sitting between them.